What follows are 7 T cell receptor beta chains derived from one specimen sequenced in a study of blood T cells in healthy people across ages. A sample-barcoded 5' primer and a J-beta primer mix were used in a second PCR of roughly 7 to 12 cycles. TCRdb fed the 5' RACE reads into MiXCR, producing one record per CDR3 protein. This table holds around 710,000 distinct CDR3 sequences, about 40% found once. Sequenced sample: blood. These receptors all stem from a woman aged 55-69 years in good health.

The chain combines TRBV20-1 with TRBJ1-1; D uncertain. With 0 bases removed from V and 0 bases from J, the gap between germline ends came to 8 bases. The germline V gene has CDR1 DFQATT and CDR2 SNEGSKA (reference sequence). This CDR3 has 14 amino acids. The CDR3 reads CSARESYLNTEAFF. As DNA, the CDR3 is TGCAGTGCTAGAGAAAGTTACCTGAACACTGAAGCTTTCTTT.

J is TRBJ2-2 and V is TRBV12-3 or TRBV12-4; no firm D call. V was trimmed by 3 bases and J by 8 bases, leaving 7 bases between them. The CDR3 sequence is 12 residues long. The CDR3 sequence: CASSFFAGELFF. CDR3 nucleotides: TGTGCCAGCAGTTTTTTTGCTGGGGAGCTGTTTTTT.

The genes are TRBV11-2 and TRBJ2-7; TRBD1 matches at 8 bases. The ends lost 3 bases at V and 2 bases at J; junction bases unmatched: 6. Per germline, CDR1 SGHAT and CDR2 FQNNGV. This CDR3 comprises 15 residues. CDR3: CASSFGSTGAYEQYF. The CDR3 bases are TGTGCCAGCAGCTTCGGTTCGACAGGGGCCTACGAGCAGTACTTC.

This clonotype was detected a few times. The V and J genes are TRBV20-1 and TRBJ2-1; 8 nucleotides agree with TRBD2. The V gene end was trimmed by 6 bases and the J gene end by 5 bases; junction bases not matched to a gene: 6. The germline V gene has CDR1 DFQATT and CDR2 SNEGSKA (reference sequence). The CDR3 spans 13 residues. The CDR3 protein is CSATGTRDNEQFF. In nucleotides, the CDR3 is TGCAGTGCGACCGGGACTAGAGACAATGAGCAGTTCTTC.

This sequence joins TRBV28 and TRBJ2-5; 15 bases are a match to TRBD2. The CDR3 totals 19 residues. V gave up 5 bases and J gave up 4 bases; unmatched junction bases: 14. Germline CDR1 is MDHEN and CDR2 is SYDVKM. CDR3 residues: CASSPRTSGRVERRETQYF. CDR3 nucleotide sequence: TGTGCCAGCAGTCCGCGGACTAGCGGGAGGGTTGAGCGACGAGAGACCCAGTACTTC.

This chain uses TRBV11-2 with TRBJ2-5, with D perhaps matching TRBD2 (6 bases). The germline V gene encodes CDR1 SGHAT and CDR2 FQNNGV. Trimming removed 4 bases from V and 3 bases from J, with 12 bases in between. CDR3 length equals 14 residues. CDR3 DNA: TGTGCCAGCAGCTCCCCGCGGGGCGAAGAGACCCAGTACTTC. Translated: CASSSPRGEETQYF.

This clonotype was picked up a small number of times. The rearrangement links TRBV28 to TRBJ2-7; D gene unclear. Germline CDR1 reads MDHEN; CDR2 reads SYDVKM. This CDR3 has 14 residues. Trimming took off 6 bases at V and 7 bases at J, with 19 bases between the two ends. In nucleotides, the CDR3 is TGTGCCAGCAGCCCCGACGGAGTTTCGGGTGAGCAGTACTTC. Translating it yields CASSPDGVSGEQYF.